This TCR beta chain was profiled in a study of cytomegalovirus exposure and HLA in healthy donors. General study points: Certain sequence variants were highly shared and formed a cluster, and this cluster was likely a sequencing artifact.

The PCR had 60 Vbeta and 13 Jbeta primers. Here immunoSEQ multiplex PCR was the method, and the copy in TCRdb shows in-frame clones only, minus some. The data show more than 80,000 clones, with about 83% seen just once and roughly 3.8% held by the top ten. On this clone: Its cognate antigen is unknown.

The CDR3 spans 16 residues. Per the germline V gene, CDR1 is SGHTA and CDR2 is FQGNSA. J lost 3 bases, V lost 5 bases, and 10 bases had no gene match. V usage is TRBV7-2 and J usage is TRBJ1-2; 9 bases line up with TRBD1. Material: PBMCs. This TCR was sampled from a female donor in good health and CMV-seropositive. CDR3 in DNA: TGTGCCAGCAGCCCCGGACAGGGGAGAGGAGACTATGGCTACACCTTC. This encodes CASSPGQGRGDYGYTF.